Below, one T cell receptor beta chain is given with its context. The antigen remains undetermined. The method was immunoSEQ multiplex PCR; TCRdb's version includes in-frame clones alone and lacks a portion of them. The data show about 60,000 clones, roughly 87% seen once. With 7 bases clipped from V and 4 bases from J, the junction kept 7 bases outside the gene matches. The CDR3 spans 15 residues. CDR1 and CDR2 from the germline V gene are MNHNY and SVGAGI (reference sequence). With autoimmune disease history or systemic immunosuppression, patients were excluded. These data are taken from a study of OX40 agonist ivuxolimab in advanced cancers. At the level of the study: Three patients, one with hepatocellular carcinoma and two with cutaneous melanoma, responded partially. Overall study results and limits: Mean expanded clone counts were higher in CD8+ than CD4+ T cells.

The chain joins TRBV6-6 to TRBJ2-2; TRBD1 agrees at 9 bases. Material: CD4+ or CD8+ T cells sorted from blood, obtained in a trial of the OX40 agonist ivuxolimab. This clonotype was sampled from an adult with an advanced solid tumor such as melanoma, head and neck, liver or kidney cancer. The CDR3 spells CASNRETGGTGELFF. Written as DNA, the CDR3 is TGTGCCAGCAATCGAGAGACAGGGGGCACCGGGGAGCTGTTTTTT.